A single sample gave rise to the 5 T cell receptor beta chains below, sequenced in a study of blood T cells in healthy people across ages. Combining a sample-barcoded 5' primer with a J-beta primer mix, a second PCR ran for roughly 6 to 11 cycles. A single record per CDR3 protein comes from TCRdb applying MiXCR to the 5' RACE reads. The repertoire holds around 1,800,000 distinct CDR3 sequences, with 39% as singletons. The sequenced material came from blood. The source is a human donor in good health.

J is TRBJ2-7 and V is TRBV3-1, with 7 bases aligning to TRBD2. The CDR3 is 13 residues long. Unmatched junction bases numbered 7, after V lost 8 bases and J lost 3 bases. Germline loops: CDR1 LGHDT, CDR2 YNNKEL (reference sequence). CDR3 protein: CASGGGNGYEQYF. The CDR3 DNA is TGTGCCAGCGGGGGGGGAAATGGCTACGAGCAGTACTTC.

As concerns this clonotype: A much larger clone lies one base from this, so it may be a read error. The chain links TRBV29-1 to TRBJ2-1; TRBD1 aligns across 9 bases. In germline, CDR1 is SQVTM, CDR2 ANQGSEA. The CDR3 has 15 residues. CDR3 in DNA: TGCAGCGTACCTCACCGGGACAGGGAAATCAATGCGCAGTTCTTC. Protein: CSVPHRDREINAQFF.

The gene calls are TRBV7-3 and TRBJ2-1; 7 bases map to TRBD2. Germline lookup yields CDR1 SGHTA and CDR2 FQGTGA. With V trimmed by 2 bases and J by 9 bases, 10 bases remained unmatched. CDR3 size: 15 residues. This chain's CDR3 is CASSLGGGEGPEQFF. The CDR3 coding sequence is TGTGCCAGCAGCTTAGGTGGGGGGGAAGGTCCTGAGCAGTTCTTC. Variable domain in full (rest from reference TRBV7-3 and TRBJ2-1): GAGVSQTPSNKVTEKGKYVELRCDPISGHTALYWYRQSLGQGPEFLIYFQGTGAADDSGLPNDRFFAVRPEGSVSTLKIQRTERGDSAVYLCASSLGGGEGPEQFFGPGTRLTVL.

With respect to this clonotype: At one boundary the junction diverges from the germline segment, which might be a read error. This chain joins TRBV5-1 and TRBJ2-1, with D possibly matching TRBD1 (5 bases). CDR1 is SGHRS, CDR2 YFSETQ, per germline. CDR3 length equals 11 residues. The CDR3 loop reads CTSTQGNERFF. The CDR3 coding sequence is TGCACCAGCACCCAGGGAAATGAGCGGTTCTTC.

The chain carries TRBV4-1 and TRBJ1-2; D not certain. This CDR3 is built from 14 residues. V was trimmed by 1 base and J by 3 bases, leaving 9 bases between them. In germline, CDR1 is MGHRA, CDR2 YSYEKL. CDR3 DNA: TGCGCCAGCAGCCAAGTTGGCAGCCACTATGGCTACACCTTC. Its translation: CASSQVGSHYGYTF.